These 20 T cell receptor beta chains were all obtained from the same sample, sequenced in a study of blood T cell repertoires in COVID-19. Repertoires were generated with immunoSEQ multiplex PCR, while TCRdb's copy carries only in-frame clones and drops some. The top ten hold more than 5.5% of the sample, which has around 20,000 clones, about four fifths seen once. Sequencing was carried out using peripheral blood. The receptors were sampled from a human donor in a cohort sampled during active COVID-19.

The chain links TRBV11-2 to TRBJ2-7; 7 nucleotides agree with TRBD2. V shed 1 base, J shed 0 bases, and the junction held 3 bases outside the gene matches. The germline V gene has CDR1 SGHAT and CDR2 FQNNGV. This CDR3 is built from 15 residues. The CDR3 region is CASSLAGGSSYEQYF. The CDR3 bases are TGTGCCAGCAGCTTAGCCGGCGGGAGCTCCTACGAGCAGTACTTC.

The chain has TRBV3-1 (or the pseudogene TRBV3-2) and TRBJ2-7, with 7 bases fitting TRBD1. The CDR3 runs to 15 residues. J gave up 2 bases and V 3 bases, and 7 bases lay outside the gene matches. Germline assignment: CDR1 LGHDT and CDR2 YNNKEL (reference sequence). As DNA, the CDR3 is TGTGCCAGCAGCCAGCCCGGGACAGCAGCCTACGAGCAGTACTTC. It encodes CASSQPGTAAYEQYF.

The V call is TRBV2, the J call TRBJ2-2, with D tentatively TRBD2 (6 bases). V was cut by 7 bases and J by 4 bases, with 13 bases left in between. This CDR3 has 14 amino acids. In germline, CDR1 is SNHLY, CDR2 FYNNEI. The CDR3 bases are TGTGCCAGCAATAGCGGTCTATCCACCGGGGAGCTGTTTTTT. Translating it yields CASNSGLSTGELFF. Looking up the rest from reference TRBV2 and TRBJ2-2 gives the full variable domain: EPEVTQTPSHQVTQMGQEVILRCVPISNHLYFYWYRQILGQKVEFLVSFYNNEISEKSEIFDDQFSVERPDGSNFTLKIRSTKLEDSAMYFCASNSGLSTGELFFGEGSRLTVL.

The genes are TRBV10-3 and TRBJ1-1; weak D call: TRBD1 (6 bases). Trimming cost V 0 bases and J 2 bases, with 16 bases left between them. Germline V gene lookup returns CDR1 ENHRY and CDR2 SYGVKD. This CDR3 is built from 17 residues. CDR3 region: CAISESAGVGGNTEAFF. CDR3 DNA: TGTGCCATCAGTGAGTCGGCGGGGGTAGGGGGAAACACTGAAGCTTTCTTT.

This chain uses TRBV2 with TRBJ2-3; 9 bases agree with TRBD2. The germline gives CDR1 SNHLY, CDR2 FYNNEI. The CDR3 consists of 14 residues. After removal of 11 bases from V and 2 bases from J, the junction contained 8 bases not matched to a gene. The CDR3 loop is CAGGGGRATDTQYF. Here the CDR3 DNA reads TGTGCCGGTGGGGGCGGGAGGGCCACAGATACGCAGTATTTT. Full variable domain (rest looked up from reference TRBV2 and TRBJ2-3): EPEVTQTPSHQVTQMGQEVILRCVPISNHLYFYWYRQILGQKVEFLVSFYNNEISEKSEIFDDQFSVERPDGSNFTLKIRSTKLEDSAMYFCAGGGGRATDTQYFGPGTRLTVL.

The chain carries TRBV19 and TRBJ2-6; 7 bases are a match to TRBD2. V lost 3 bases and J lost 2; bases outside the gene matches: 19. The CDR3 extends over 21 amino acids. Looked up from germline, CDR1 is LNHDA and CDR2 is SQIVND (reference sequence). CDR3 in DNA: TGTGCCAGTAGTATTACCGTTTTGAGGGAGGGCTTTGGGCCTGGGGCCAACGTCCTGACTTTC. Encoded protein: CASSITVLREGFGPGANVLTF.

This clone was counted a few times. This CDR3 reads CASSPGYNSPLHF. CDR3 nucleotides: TGTGCCAGCAGTCCCGGCTATAATTCACCCCTCCACTTT. The chain couples TRBV6-4 to TRBJ1-6, with D uncertain. Germline V gene data show CDR1 as MRHNA and CDR2 as SNTAGT. Trimming pared 5 bases from V and 3 bases from J, leaving 5 bases between. The CDR3 has 13 amino acids.

The chain combines TRBV5-1 with TRBJ1-1; 8 nucleotides align to TRBD1. Unmatched junction bases numbered 1, after V lost 0 bases and J lost 3 bases. Looked up from germline, CDR1 is SGHRS and CDR2 is YFSETQ. The CDR3 is 14 residues long. Written as DNA, the CDR3 is TGCGCCAGCAGCTTGGGGGGACAGGACACTGAAGCTTTCTTT. Its translation is CASSLGGQDTEAFF.

By sample share, this clone is medium-sized (0.01 to 0.1%). The rearrangement uses TRBV6-4 and TRBJ2-1; D perhaps matches TRBD2 (5 bases). Looked up from germline, CDR1 is MRHNA and CDR2 is SNTAGT. The CDR3 is made up of 15 amino acids. V lost 2 bases and J lost 3, with 11 bases in between. The CDR3 DNA reads TGTGCCAGCAGTGACACGTCTCGGGACTACAATGAGCAGTTCTTC. It translates to CASSDTSRDYNEQFF.

This clone was detected only once. The chain has TRBV4-2 and TRBJ1-1; a possible D gene is TRBD1 (5 bases). From germline, CDR1 is LGHNA and CDR2 YNFKEQ. The CDR3 has 14 amino acids. The V end lost 2 bases, the J end lost 5 bases, and 12 bases lay between the germline ends. CDR3 residues: CASSQPGGSTEAFF. The CDR3 bases are TGTGCCAGCAGCCAACCCGGGGGGAGTACTGAAGCTTTCTTT.

In DNA form, the CDR3 reads TGTGCCAGCTCACTAGCGGGGTACCAAGAGACCCAGTACTTC. Amino acids: CASSLAGYQETQYF. This rearrangement joins TRBV18 to TRBJ2-5; 8 nucleotides align to TRBD2. Germline CDR1 is KGHSH and CDR2 is LQKENI. This CDR3 has 14 amino acids. V dropped 4 bases and J dropped 0; count of bases not matched to a gene: 1. Full variable domain (missing parts from reference TRBV18 and TRBJ2-5): NAGVMQNPRHLVRRRGQEARLRCSPMKGHSHVYWYRQLPEEGLKFMVYLQKENIIDESGMPKERFSAEFPKEGPSILRIQQVVRGDSAAYFCASSLAGYQETQYFGPGTRLLVL.

This chain joins TRBV6-4 and TRBJ2-1; 9 bases fit TRBD1. The CDR3 has 14 residues. The junction had 11 bases not matched to a gene; V was cut back by 5 bases and J by 12 bases. Germline CDR1 and CDR2: MRHNA and SNTAGT. CDR3 residues: CASSRGQGGRGQFF. The CDR3 DNA is TGTGCCAGCAGTCGGGGACAGGGCGGGCGCGGGCAGTTCTTC.

CDR3 sequence: CASSRGLELDTQYF. In nucleotides, the CDR3 is TGTGCCAGCAGTCGGGGACTAGAATTAGATACGCAGTATTTT. V and J are TRBV5-4 and TRBJ2-3, with 8 bases fitting TRBD2. Looked up from germline, CDR1 is SGHNT and CDR2 is YYREEE (reference sequence). With V trimmed by 5 bases and J by 5 bases, 7 bases remained unmatched. The CDR3 is made up of 14 amino acids.

The chain combines TRBV28 with TRBJ2-3, with 7 bases identical to TRBD2. Trimming at V came to 8 bases and at J to 1 base, leaving 12 bases not matched to a gene. CDR1 is MDHEN and CDR2 is SYDVKM in the germline V gene. This CDR3 spans 16 amino acids. The DNA of the CDR3 is TGTGCCAGCCTCTACCTAAGCGGGACCGGCACAGATACGCAGTATTTT. As protein: CASLYLSGTGTDTQYF.

The DNA for the CDR3 is TGTGCCAGCAGTTACAGGGTGGCGGGGTCCTACGAGCAGTACTTC. It codes for CASSYRVAGSYEQYF. V is TRBV6-5 and J is TRBJ2-7, with a possible D match to TRBD2 (6 bases). The CDR3 contains 15 residues. Germline V gives CDR1 MNHEY, CDR2 SVGAGI. Deletions cut 2 bases from V and 1 base from J, with 12 bases between.

CDR3 DNA: TGTGCCAGCAGTGAAGATGGGGGAAGCGGGAGTGAGCAGTACTTC. Amino acids: CASSEDGGSGSEQYF. The rearrangement links TRBV6-1 to TRBJ2-7; the match to TRBD2 covers 8 bases. Per germline, CDR1 MNHNS and CDR2 SASEGT. The CDR3 sequence is 15 residues long. J gave up 7 bases and V 1 base, and 9 bases lay outside the gene matches.

The chain combines TRBV14 with TRBJ2-1, with TRBD2 as a possible D gene (5 bases). Trimming shortened V by 3 bases and J by 4 bases, and 10 bases separated the two germline ends. The CDR3 is 14 amino acids. CDR1 is SGHDN and CDR2 is FVKESK in the germline V gene. The CDR3 coding sequence is TGTGCCAGCAGCCATCTAGCAGAGTACAATGAGCAGTTCTTC. Translation gives CASSHLAEYNEQFF.

This sequence joins TRBV5-3 and TRBJ2-5; 10 bases fit TRBD2. TRBV5-3 is placed among ORFs of uncertain function. V was clipped by 4 bases and J by 5 bases; unmatched bases: 11. The CDR3 loop spans 16 amino acids. CDR3 bases: TGTGCCAGAAGCATGTCGTCTAGCGGGAGTCACGAGACCCAGTACTTC. It is translated as CARSMSSSGSHETQYF.

J is TRBJ1-4 and V is TRBV7-9; TRBD1 agrees at 7 bases. The CDR3 runs to 14 residues. CDR1 and CDR2 from the germline V gene are SEHNR and FQNEAQ (reference sequence). V was clipped by 5 bases and J by 5 bases; unmatched bases: 5. As DNA, the CDR3 is TGTGCCAGCAGCCCGACAGGGCTCAATGAAAAACTGTTTTTT. Residues: CASSPTGLNEKLFF. Variable domain in full (rest from reference TRBV7-9 and TRBJ1-4): DTGVSQNPRHKITKRGQNVTFRCDPISEHNRLYWYRQTLGQGPEFLTYFQNEAQLEKSRLLSDRFSAERPKGSFSTLEIQRTEQGDSAMYLCASSPTGLNEKLFFGSGTQLSVL.

The CDR3 protein is CASSLASGRGYNEQFF. CDR3 DNA sequence: TGTGCCAGCAGCTTAGCTAGCGGGAGAGGTTACAATGAGCAGTTCTTC. The chain carries TRBV7-9 and TRBJ2-1; 9 bases are a match to TRBD2. CDR3 length equals 16 residues. V dropped 0 bases and J dropped 4; count of bases not matched to a gene: 4. The germline gives CDR1 SEHNR, CDR2 FQNEAQ (reference sequence).